This T cell receptor (beta chain) was documented in a study of OX40 agonist ivuxolimab in advanced cancers. Across the whole study: Past anti-PD-1, anti-PD-L1 or anti-CTLA-4 therapy was accepted, and 40% to 50% had received some. Partial responses were achieved by three patients, of whom one had hepatocellular carcinoma and two had cutaneous melanoma. Findings of the study overall: Expansion of clones was among the lowest in partial responders at 0.1-3.0 mg/kg. The study observed clonal expansion of CD4+ and CD8+ blood T cells by week 6 at 0.1 to 3.0 mg/kg.

TCRdb's table, derived via immunoSEQ multiplex PCR, lists solely in-frame clones and lacks some. The sample contains over 15,000 clones, around nine tenths of which appear only once. With regard to this clone: The antigen is not known.

V shed 10 bases, J shed 7 bases, and the junction held 15 bases outside the gene matches. Per the germline V gene, CDR1 is MDHEN and CDR2 is SYDVKM. The CDR3 has 14 residues. The origin of this receptor is an adult with an advanced solid tumor such as melanoma, head and neck, liver or kidney cancer. The J gene is TRBJ2-7, the V gene TRBV28; 8 bases are shared with TRBD2. This sample comprised CD4+ or CD8+ T cells sorted from blood, obtained in a trial of the OX40 agonist ivuxolimab. The CDR3 DNA reads as TGTGCCACTACCCTGGTACGACGGGAGGGAGAGCAGTACTTC. It yields the protein CATTLVRREGEQYF.